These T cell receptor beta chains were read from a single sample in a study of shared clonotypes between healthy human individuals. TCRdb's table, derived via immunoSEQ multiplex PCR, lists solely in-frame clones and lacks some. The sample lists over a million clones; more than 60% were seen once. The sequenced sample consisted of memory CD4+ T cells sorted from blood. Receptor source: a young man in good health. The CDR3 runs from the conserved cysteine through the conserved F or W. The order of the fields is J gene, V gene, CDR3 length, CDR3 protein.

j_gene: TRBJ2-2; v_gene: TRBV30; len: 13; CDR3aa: CAWNRDSPGELFF
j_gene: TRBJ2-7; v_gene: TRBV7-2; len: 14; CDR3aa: CASSLEGSSYEQYF
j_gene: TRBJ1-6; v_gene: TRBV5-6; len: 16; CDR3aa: CASSLVGALNGSPLHF
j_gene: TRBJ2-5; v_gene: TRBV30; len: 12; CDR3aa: CAWGAVRETQYF
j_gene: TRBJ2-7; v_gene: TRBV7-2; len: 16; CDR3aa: CASSKGLGTGSYEQYF
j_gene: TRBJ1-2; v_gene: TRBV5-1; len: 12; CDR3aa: CASSFEDYGYTF
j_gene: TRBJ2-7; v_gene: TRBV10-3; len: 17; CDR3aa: CAISESRRLDATYEQYF
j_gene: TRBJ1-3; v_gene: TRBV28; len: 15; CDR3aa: CASRGDRKIGNTIYF
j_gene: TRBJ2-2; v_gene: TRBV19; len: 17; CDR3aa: CASSRGTATKNTGELFF
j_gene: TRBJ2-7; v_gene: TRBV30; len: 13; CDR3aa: CAWTGQGASEQYF
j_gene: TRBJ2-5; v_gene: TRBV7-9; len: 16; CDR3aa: CASSPGLAGVGETQYF
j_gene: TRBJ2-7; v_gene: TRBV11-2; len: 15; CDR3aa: CASSSLAGGRYEQYF
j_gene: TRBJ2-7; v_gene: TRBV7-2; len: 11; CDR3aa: CASAGFGEQYF
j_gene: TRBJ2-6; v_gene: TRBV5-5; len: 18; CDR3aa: CASSLGFAERSGANVLTF
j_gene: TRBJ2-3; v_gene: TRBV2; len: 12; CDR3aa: CASNLAADTQYF
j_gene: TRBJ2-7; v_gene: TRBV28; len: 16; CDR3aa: CASSSNSYLTSYEQYF
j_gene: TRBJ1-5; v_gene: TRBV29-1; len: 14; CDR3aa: CSVRTGNSNQPQHF
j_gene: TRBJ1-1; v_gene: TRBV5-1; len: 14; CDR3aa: CASSLLSINTEAFF
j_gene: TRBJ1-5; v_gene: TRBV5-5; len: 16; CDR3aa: CASSSIPGQGNQPQHF
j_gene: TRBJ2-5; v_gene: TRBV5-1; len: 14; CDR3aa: CASSPIAGTETQYF
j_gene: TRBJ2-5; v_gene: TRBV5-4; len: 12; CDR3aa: CASSLALETQYF
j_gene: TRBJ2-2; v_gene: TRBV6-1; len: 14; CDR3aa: CASLNRGVTGELFF
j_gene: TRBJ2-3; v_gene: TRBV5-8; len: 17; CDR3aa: CASSFETSGMVPDTQYF
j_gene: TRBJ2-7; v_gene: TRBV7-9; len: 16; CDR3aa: CASSLIGSGNVYEQYF
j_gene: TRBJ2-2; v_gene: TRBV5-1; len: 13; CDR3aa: CASSFGYTGELFF
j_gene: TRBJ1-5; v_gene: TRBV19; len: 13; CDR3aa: CASSVQNNQPQHF
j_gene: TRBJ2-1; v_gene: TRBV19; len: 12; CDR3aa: CASGRGLNEQFF
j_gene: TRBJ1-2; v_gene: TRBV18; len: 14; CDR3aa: CASSPRDRGDGYTF
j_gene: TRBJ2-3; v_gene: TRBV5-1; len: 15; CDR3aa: CASSLDAASTDTQYF
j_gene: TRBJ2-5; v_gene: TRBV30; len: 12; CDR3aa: CAWSLGRETQYF
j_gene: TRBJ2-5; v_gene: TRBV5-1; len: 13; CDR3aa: CASSRDRQETQYF
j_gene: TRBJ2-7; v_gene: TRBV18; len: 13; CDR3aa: CASSPVAGNEQYF
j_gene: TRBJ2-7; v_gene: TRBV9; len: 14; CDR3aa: CASSPEGLSDEQYF
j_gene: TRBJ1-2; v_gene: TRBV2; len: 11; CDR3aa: CASSFDYGYTF
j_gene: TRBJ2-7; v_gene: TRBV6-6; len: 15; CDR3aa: CASSYSGEAAYEQYF
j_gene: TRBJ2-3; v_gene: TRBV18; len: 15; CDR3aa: CASSPQEPGLDTQYF
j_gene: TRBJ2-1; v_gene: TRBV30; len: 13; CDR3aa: CAWMGLAGNEQFF
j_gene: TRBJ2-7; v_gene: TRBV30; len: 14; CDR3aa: CAWSVGTYSYEQYF
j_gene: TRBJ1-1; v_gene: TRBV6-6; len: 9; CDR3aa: CASRTEAFF
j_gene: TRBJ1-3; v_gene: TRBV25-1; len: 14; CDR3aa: CASKQTGIGNTIYF
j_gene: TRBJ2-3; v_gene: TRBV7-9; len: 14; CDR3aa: CASSQTSGSDTQYF
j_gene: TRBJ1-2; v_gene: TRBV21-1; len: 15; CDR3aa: CASSKYSGVGRGYTF
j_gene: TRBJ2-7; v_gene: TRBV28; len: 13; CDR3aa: CASSLRRSYEQYF
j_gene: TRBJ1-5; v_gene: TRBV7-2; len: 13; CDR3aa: CASSLAREQPQHF
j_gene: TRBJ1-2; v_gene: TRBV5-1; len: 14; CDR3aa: CASSPLRLTDGYTF
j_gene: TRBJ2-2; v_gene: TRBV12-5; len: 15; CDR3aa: CASGLEGANTGELFF
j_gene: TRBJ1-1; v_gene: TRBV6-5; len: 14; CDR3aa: CAISAQGSGTEAFF
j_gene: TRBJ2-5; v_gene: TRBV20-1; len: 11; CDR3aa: CSAEPQETQYF
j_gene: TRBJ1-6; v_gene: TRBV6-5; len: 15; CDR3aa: CASSSTSGGNSPLHF
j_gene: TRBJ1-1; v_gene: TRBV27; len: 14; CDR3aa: CASRSQVPNTEAFF